These 10 T cell receptor beta chains share one sample of origin, sequenced in a study of technical replicates of blood from a handful of donors. TCRdb's copy holds only in-frame clones and misses some; the assay was immunoSEQ multiplex PCR. The sample lists about 49,000 clones; approximately 90% were seen once. The sample taken for sequencing was PBMCs. These receptors originate from a human donor in good health. Some clones in this sample may be carry-over from other donors' samples.

This rearrangement joins TRBV6-5 to TRBJ2-4; D remains unclear. Germline V CDR1 and CDR2: MNHEY, SVGAGI. The CDR3 runs 15 residues. The ends were cut back, 9 bases at V and 0 bases at J, with 15 bases in the middle. The CDR3 here is CARSQRELAKNIQYF. CDR3 sequence (DNA): TGTGCCAGATCTCAGCGCGAACTAGCCAAAAACATTCAGTACTTC.

J is TRBJ2-2 and V is TRBV10-2; 10 bases match TRBD2. The CDR3 extends over 14 amino acids. The germline gives CDR1 WSHSY, CDR2 SAAADI. Losses at the gene ends were 7 bases for V and 7 bases for J; bases not matched to a gene: 6. For the CDR3, the DNA is TGCGCCAGCACACGGACTAGCGGAATCGGGGAGCTGTTTTTT. This gives the protein CASTRTSGIGELFF.

The V gene is TRBV4-1, the J gene TRBJ2-7; 9 nucleotides match TRBD2. This CDR3 has 16 residues. The V gene's germline CDR1 is MGHRA and CDR2 YSYEKL. J was trimmed by 4 bases and V by 0 bases; bases with no gene match: 7. The CDR3 protein is CASSQDILAGWYEQYF. The CDR3 nucleotides read TGCGCCAGCAGCCAAGACATCCTAGCGGGATGGTACGAGCAGTACTTC.

This rearrangement joins TRBV5-6 to TRBJ2-5; TRBD2 matches 14 bases. J was trimmed by 4 bases and V by 4 bases; bases with no gene match: 3. This CDR3 has 15 residues. Per germline, CDR1 SGHDT and CDR2 YYEEEE. The chain's CDR3 is CASSRLAGGIETQYF. In DNA form, the CDR3 reads TGTGCCAGCAGCCGACTAGCGGGGGGGATAGAGACCCAGTACTTC.

The J gene is TRBJ2-7, the V gene TRBV30, with D possibly matching TRBD1 (5 bases). From germline, CDR1 is GTSNPN and CDR2 SVGIG (reference sequence). Trimming left V 3 bases short and J 2 bases short, with 20 bases between. This CDR3 region has 16 residues. The CDR3 sequence: CAWSPAGIYKTYEQYF. The CDR3 DNA follows: TGTGCCTGGAGCCCGGCAGGGATCTACAAGACCTACGAGCAGTACTTC. Using reference TRBV30 and TRBJ2-7 for the parts outside the CDR3, the full variable domain is SQTIHQWPATLVQPVGSPLSLECTVEGTSNPNLYWYRQAAGRGLQLLFYSVGIGQISSEVPQNLSASRPQDRQFILSSKKLLLSDSGFYLCAWSPAGIYKTYEQYFGPGTRLTVT.

The V and J genes are TRBV5-1 and TRBJ1-1; D call uncertain. Trimming cost V 1 base and J 6 bases, with 16 bases left between them. Germline V gives CDR1 SGHRS, CDR2 YFSETQ. This CDR3 comprises 15 residues. Written as DNA, the CDR3 is TGCGCCAGCAGCTTGAACGCAGGCCTCCCGGCTGAAGCTTTCTTT. Its protein is CASSLNAGLPAEAFF.

This chain connects TRBV30 to TRBJ1-2; the D is unclear. The CDR3 loop spans 11 amino acids. V lost 3 bases, J lost 7 bases, and 9 bases lay in between. Germline CDR1 GTSNPN, CDR2 SVGIG (reference sequence). CDR3 sequence reads: CAWSVRVGYTF. The CDR3 nucleotides read TGTGCCTGGAGCGTGCGGGTTGGCTACACCTTC. Combining the CDR3 with reference TRBV30 and TRBJ1-2 gives the whole variable domain SQTIHQWPATLVQPVGSPLSLECTVEGTSNPNLYWYRQAAGRGLQLLFYSVGIGQISSEVPQNLSASRPQDRQFILSSKKLLLSDSGFYLCAWSVRVGYTFGSGTRLTVV.

J is TRBJ2-4 and V is TRBV11-1; TRBD2 matches at 14 bases. Germline values: CDR1 SGHAT, CDR2 FQDESV (reference sequence). The ends lost 5 bases at V and 0 bases at J; junction bases unmatched: 6. CDR3 length: 18 residues. CDR3 loop: CASSHGTSGGLAKNIQYF. The CDR3 nucleotides read TGTGCCAGCAGCCATGGGACTAGCGGGGGATTAGCCAAAAACATTCAGTACTTC.

V usage is TRBV28 and J usage is TRBJ2-7; 8 bases map to TRBD1. Germline CDR1 MDHEN, CDR2 SYDVKM. The junction had 5 bases not matched to a gene; V was cut back by 3 bases and J by 4 bases. The CDR3 loop spans 14 amino acids. This CDR3 is CASSLAGTGYEQYF. The DNA for the CDR3 is TGTGCCAGCAGTTTGGCCGGGACAGGTTACGAGCAGTACTTC.

The chain joins TRBV10-3 to TRBJ2-7; the match to TRBD2 covers 8 bases. Germline V lookup: CDR1 ENHRY, CDR2 SYGVKD. The V and J ends lost 0 bases and 2 bases, in that order; junction bases with no gene match: 3. The CDR3 covers 15 residues. CDR3 in amino acids: CAISESGTRTYEQYF. CDR3 coding DNA: TGTGCCATCAGTGAGTCCGGGACTAGGACCTACGAGCAGTACTTC.